The rows below give T cell receptor beta chains drawn from one sample of a study of radiotherapy plus CTLA-4 blockade in lung cancer. Clones were sequenced by immunoSEQ multiplex PCR, and TCRdb holds only the in-frame ones, with some missing. The sample has over 100,000 clones, 70% to 85% seen once. The sample in question was peripheral blood, obtained from a patient treated with radiotherapy plus ipilimumab. All receptors come from a human donor with non-small cell lung cancer that progressed on radiotherapy plus ipilimumab. Some clones in this sample may be carry-over from other donors' samples. Each CDR3 is given with its conserved first and last residue. A row's size may be missing; if present it is once, few, many or a size class.

>.|TRBV27|TRBJ1-1
CASSRGRETEAFF
>.|TRBV19|TRBJ2-3
CASSRVDPSTDTQYF
>.|TRBV10-3|TRBJ2-1
CAISERADNNEQFF
>.|TRBV7-3|TRBJ2-5
CASSLTGGQETQYF
>once|TRBV19|TRBJ1-5
CASSIGPGSQPQHF
>.|TRBV19|TRBJ2-7
CASSIFQGASYEQYF
>.|TRBV7-3|TRBJ2-7
CASIGGYEQYF
>.|TRBV7-9|TRBJ2-7
CASSLASGHEQYF
>.|TRBV7-3|TRBJ2-1
CASSLVAGSGYEQFF
>.|TRBV18|TRBJ2-1
CASSRTDRGPYNEQFF
>.|TRBV2|TRBJ2-5
CASSAGTGKETQYF
>.|TRBV5-5|TRBJ1-4
CASSQTGAYEKLFF
>.|TRBV2|TRBJ2-2
CASSGQANTGELFF
>.|TRBV7-3|TRBJ1-1
CASSLGGLDTEAFF
>few|TRBV10-3|TRBJ1-2
CAITQTRADYGYTF
>.|TRBV7-8|TRBJ1-2
CASSPGGRTGYGYTF
>.|TRBV18|TRBJ1-1
CASSSSTDTEAFF
>.|TRBV5-1|TRBJ2-2
CASAPDNTGELFF
>.|TRBV28|TRBJ2-7
CASRPPWAGSYEQYF